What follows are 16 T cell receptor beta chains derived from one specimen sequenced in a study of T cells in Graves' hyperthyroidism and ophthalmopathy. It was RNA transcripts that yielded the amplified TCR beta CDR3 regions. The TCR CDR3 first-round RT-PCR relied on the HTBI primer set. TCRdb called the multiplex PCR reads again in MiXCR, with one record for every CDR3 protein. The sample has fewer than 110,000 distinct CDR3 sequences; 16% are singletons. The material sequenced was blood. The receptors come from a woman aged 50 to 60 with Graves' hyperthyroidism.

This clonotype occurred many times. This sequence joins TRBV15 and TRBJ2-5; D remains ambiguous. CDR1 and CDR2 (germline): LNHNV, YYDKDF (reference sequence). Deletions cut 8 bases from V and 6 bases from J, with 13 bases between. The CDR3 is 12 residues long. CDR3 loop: CATALGGKTQYF. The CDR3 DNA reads TGTGCCACCGCCCTTGGTGGGAAGACCCAGTACTTC.

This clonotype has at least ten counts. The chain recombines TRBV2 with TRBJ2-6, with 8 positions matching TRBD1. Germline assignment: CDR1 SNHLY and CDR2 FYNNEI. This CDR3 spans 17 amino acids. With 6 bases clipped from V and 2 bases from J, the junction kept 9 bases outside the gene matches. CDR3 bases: TGTGCCAGCAGCGTATCCTTACAGGGGGCTGGGGCCAACGTCCTGACTTTC. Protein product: CASSVSLQGAGANVLTF.

The CDR3 nucleotides are TGTGCCAGCAGCTCGTTCCCCGGGACAGGGCACTACGAGCAGTACTTC. This translates into CASSSFPGTGHYEQYF. The V gene is TRBV7-3, the J gene TRBJ2-7, with 9 nucleotides matching TRBD1. CDR3 length: 16 amino acids. Germline assignment: CDR1 SGHTA and CDR2 FQGTGA. Trimming took 4 bases from V and 3 from J; bases not matched to a gene: 10.

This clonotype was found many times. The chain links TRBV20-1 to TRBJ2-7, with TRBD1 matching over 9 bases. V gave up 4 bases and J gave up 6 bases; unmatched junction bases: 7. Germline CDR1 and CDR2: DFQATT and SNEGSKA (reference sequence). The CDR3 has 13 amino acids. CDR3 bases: TGCAGTGCTATCCCACAGGACAGGGGCGAGCAGTACTTC. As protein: CSAIPQDRGEQYF.

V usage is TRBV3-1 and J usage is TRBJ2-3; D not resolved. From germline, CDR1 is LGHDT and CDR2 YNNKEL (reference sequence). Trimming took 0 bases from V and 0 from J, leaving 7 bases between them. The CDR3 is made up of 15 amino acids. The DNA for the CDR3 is TGTGCCAGCAGCCAAGATATGGGTAGCACAGATACGCAGTATTTT. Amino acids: CASSQDMGSTDTQYF.

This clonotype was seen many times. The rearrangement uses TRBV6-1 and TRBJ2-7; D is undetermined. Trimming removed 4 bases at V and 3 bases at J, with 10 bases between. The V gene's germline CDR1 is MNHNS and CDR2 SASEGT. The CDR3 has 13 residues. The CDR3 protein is CASSVRGGYEQYF. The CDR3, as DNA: TGTGCCAGCAGTGTTCGAGGCGGCTACGAGCAGTACTTC.

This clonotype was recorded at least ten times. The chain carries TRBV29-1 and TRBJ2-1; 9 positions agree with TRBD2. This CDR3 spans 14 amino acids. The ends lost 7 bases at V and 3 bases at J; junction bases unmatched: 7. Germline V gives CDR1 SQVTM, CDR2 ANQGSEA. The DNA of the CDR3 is TGCAGCGCTACGACTAGCGGAGTCTACAATGAGCAGTTCTTC. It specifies CSATTSGVYNEQFF.

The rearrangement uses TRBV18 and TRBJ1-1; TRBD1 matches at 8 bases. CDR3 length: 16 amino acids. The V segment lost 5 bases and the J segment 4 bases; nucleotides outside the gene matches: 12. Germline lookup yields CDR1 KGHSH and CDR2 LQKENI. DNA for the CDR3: TGTGCCAGCTCAGGCAGGGGGCATGGTGGAGGCACTGAAGCTTTCTTT. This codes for CASSGRGHGGGTEAFF.

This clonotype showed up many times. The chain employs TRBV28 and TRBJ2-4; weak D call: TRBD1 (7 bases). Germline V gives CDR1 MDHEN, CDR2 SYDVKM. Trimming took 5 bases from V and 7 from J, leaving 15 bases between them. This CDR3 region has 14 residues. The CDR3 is CASSPAAGGNIQYF. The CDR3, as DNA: TGTGCCAGCAGTCCCGCCGCAGGGGGGAACATTCAGTACTTC.

In nucleotides, the CDR3 is TGCAGTGCCAAACCTCCAAGAGAGAGCGGGCTAGAAGGCGAAAGAAGGCAGTTCTTC. As protein: CSAKPPRESGLEGERRQFF. The V and J genes are TRBV20-1 and TRBJ2-1, with D tentatively TRBD2 (6 bases). Per germline, CDR1 DFQATT and CDR2 SNEGSKA (reference sequence). The CDR3 runs 19 residues. Trimming removed 6 bases from V and 12 bases from J, with 39 bases in between.

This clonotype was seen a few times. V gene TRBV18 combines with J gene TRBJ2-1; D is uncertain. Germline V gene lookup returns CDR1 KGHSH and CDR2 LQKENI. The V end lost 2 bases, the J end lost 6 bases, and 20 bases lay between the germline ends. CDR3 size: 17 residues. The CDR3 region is CASSPISLDSAGNEQFF. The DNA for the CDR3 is TGTGCCAGCTCACCAATTTCGCTAGACTCAGCCGGCAATGAGCAGTTCTTC. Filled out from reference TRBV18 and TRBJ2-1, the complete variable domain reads NAGVMQNPRHLVRRRGQEARLRCSPMKGHSHVYWYRQLPEEGLKFMVYLQKENIIDESGMPKERFSAEFPKEGPSILRIQQVVRGDSAAYFCASSPISLDSAGNEQFFGPGTRLTVL.

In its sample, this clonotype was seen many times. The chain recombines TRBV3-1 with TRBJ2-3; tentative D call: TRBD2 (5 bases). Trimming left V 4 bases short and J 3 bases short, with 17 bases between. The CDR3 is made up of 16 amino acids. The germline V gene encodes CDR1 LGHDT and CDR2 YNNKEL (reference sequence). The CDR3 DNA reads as TGTGCCAGCAGCCTACCCTCCCGGGATGGGACAGATACGCAGTATTTT. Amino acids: CASSLPSRDGTDTQYF.

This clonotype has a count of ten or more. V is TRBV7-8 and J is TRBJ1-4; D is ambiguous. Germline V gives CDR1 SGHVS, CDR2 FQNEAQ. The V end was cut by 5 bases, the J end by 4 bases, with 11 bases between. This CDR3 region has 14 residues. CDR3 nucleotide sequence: TGTGCCAGCAGCCCCCAGCTACTTAATGAAAAACTGTTTTTT. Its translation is CASSPQLLNEKLFF.

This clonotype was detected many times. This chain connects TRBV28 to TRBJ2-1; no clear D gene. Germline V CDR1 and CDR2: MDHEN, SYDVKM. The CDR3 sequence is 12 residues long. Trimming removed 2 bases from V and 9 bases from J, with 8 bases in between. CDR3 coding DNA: TGTGCCAGCAGTTTACTCCCCACTGAGCAGTTCTTC. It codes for CASSLLPTEQFF.

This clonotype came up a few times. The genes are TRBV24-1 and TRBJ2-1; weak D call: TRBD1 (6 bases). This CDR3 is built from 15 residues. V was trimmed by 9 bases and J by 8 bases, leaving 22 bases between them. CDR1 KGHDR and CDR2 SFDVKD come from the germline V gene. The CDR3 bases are TGTGCCACCTCACAGGACGTCGCGGCAGGGGATGAGCAGTTCTTC. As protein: CATSQDVAAGDEQFF.

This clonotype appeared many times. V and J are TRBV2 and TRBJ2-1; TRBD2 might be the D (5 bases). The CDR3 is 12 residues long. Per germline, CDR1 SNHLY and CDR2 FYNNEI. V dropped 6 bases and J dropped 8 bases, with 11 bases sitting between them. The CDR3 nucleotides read TGTGCCAGCAGCCCCGGACTCGATGAGCAGTTCTTC. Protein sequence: CASSPGLDEQFF.